This is a list of T cell receptor beta chains from one sample in a study of cytomegalovirus exposure and HLA in healthy donors. Assay used: immunoSEQ multiplex PCR; TCRdb lists only in-frame clones, some missing. This repertoire shows around 190,000 clones, about 76% found once; its top ten account for around 1.4%. Material: PBMCs. The receptors stem from a woman aged 45-65 years in good health and CMV-seronegative. Each CDR3 is given with its conserved first and last residue. Fields, in order: V gene, J gene, clone size, D gene, CDR3 protein, CDR3 DNA. A D gene is named only where the DNA matches it firmly. Size tells how often a clone was seen (once, few, many) or the class of an expanded clone, and some rows leave it out.

>TRBV27|TRBJ2-1|-|TRBD2
CASSLNPRTSGNNEQFF
TGTGCCAGCAGTTTAAATCCGCGGACTAGCGGTAACAATGAGCAGTTCTTC
>TRBV13|TRBJ1-4|few|TRBD1
CASSLRQGDEKLFF
TGTGCCAGCAGCTTACGACAGGGAGATGAAAAACTGTTTTTT
>TRBV19|TRBJ1-5|-|-
CASMQGPGNNQPQHF
TGTGCCAGTATGCAGGGGCCGGGGAACAATCAGCCCCAGCATTTT
>TRBV5-1|TRBJ1-2|-|-
CASRKTEGIYGYTF
TGCGCCAGCAGGAAGACCGAGGGAATCTATGGCTACACCTTC
>TRBV18|TRBJ2-1|-|TRBD1
CASSSTGSSYNEQFF
TGTGCCAGCTCATCGACAGGGAGCTCCTACAATGAGCAGTTCTTC
>TRBV11-2|TRBJ2-7|once|TRBD2
CASSSGTSGMRAYEQYF
TGTGCCAGCAGCTCTGGGACTAGCGGGATGAGGGCCTACGAGCAGTACTTC
>TRBV2|TRBJ1-2|many|TRBD1
CASRAGTGGGYGYTF
TGTGCCAGCAGGGCCGGGACAGGGGGCGGCTATGGCTACACCTTC
>TRBV5-1|TRBJ2-3|few|TRBD2
CASSLYPPKVTSGSRDTQYF
TGCGCCAGCAGCTTGTATCCCCCGAAAGTAACTAGCGGGAGTAGGGATACGCAGTATTTT
>TRBV12-5|TRBJ2-1|-|TRBD1
CASGPGQGDYNEQFF
TGTGCTAGTGGTCCCGGACAGGGGGATTACAATGAGCAGTTCTTC
>TRBV5-1|TRBJ2-3|once|-
CASSLDPPVDTQYF
TGCGCCAGCAGCTTGGACCCTCCAGTAGATACGCAGTATTTT
>TRBV5-1|TRBJ1-4|-|-
CASSLAGPNEKLFF
TGCGCCAGCAGCTTAGCAGGGCCTAATGAAAAACTGTTTTTT
>TRBV28|TRBJ1-5|-|-
CASSSDQPQHF
TGTGCCAGCAGCTCGGATCAGCCCCAGCATTTT
>TRBV7-9|TRBJ2-2|-|TRBD1
CASSFRTGGHTGELFF
TGTGCCAGCAGCTTTCGGACAGGGGGCCACACCGGGGAGCTGTTTTTT
>TRBV5-1|TRBJ1-1|many|-
CASSSRGGYTEAFF
TGCGCCAGCAGCTCCAGGGGTGGGTACACTGAAGCTTTCTTT
>TRBV7-8|TRBJ1-3|-|TRBD1
CASSLRSGTVGNTIYF
TGTGCCAGCAGCTTAAGATCAGGGACAGTCGGAAACACCATATATTTT
>TRBV19|TRBJ2-2|-|-
CASSSGATWAGELFF
TGTGCCAGTAGTAGTGGGGCGACATGGGCCGGGGAGCTGTTTTTT
>TRBV18|TRBJ2-1|-|TRBD1
CASSKTGGSEQFF
TGTGCCAGCTCAAAAACAGGGGGCTCGGAACAGTTCTTC
>TRBV4-1|TRBJ2-7|-|TRBD2
CASSQATPGTSGRANEQYF
TGCGCCAGCAGCCAAGCGACACCCGGGACTAGCGGGAGGGCGAACGAGCAGTACTTC
>TRBV18|TRBJ1-5|-|TRBD1
CASSPAGGSNQPQHF
TGTGCCAGCTCTCCTGCAGGGGGCAGCAATCAGCCCCAGCATTTT
>TRBV10-3|TRBJ1-4|-|-
CAISESPTDKVTNEKLFF
TGTGCCATCAGTGAGTCCCCGACAGACAAAGTGACTAATGAAAAACTGTTTTTT
>TRBV29-1|TRBJ1-3|-|-
CSVQGTANTIYF
TGCAGCGTACAGGGTACTGCAAACACCATATATTTT
>TRBV4-3|TRBJ1-2|-|-
CASSLREGGYYTF
TGCGCCAGCAGCCTAAGGGAGGGGGGGTATTACACCTTC
>TRBV29-1|TRBJ2-3|-|TRBD1
CSVGDRADTQYF
TGCAGCGTCGGGGACAGAGCAGATACGCAGTATTTT
>TRBV15|TRBJ1-1|-|-
CATSRAQGSDTEAFF
TGTGCCACCAGCAGAGCCCAGGGATCCGACACTGAAGCTTTCTTT
>TRBV7-9|TRBJ2-7|-|-
CASSNRDEQYF
TGTGCCAGCAGCAATAGAGACGAGCAGTACTTC
>TRBV10-2|TRBJ2-3|-|TRBD2
CASSEPAGEGTDTQYF
TGCGCCAGCAGTGAGCCAGCGGGGGAGGGCACAGATACGCAGTATTTT
>TRBV19|TRBJ1-5|-|TRBD1
CASIPGTGAVGQPQHF
TGTGCCAGTATTCCCGGGACAGGGGCGGTAGGTCAGCCCCAGCATTTT
>TRBV19|TRBJ1-1|-|-
CASSSKTGRTTEAFF
TGTGCCAGTAGTTCAAAGACGGGGAGGACCACTGAAGCTTTCTTT
>TRBV27|TRBJ2-7|few|-
CASSLGGVGAPSYEQYF
TGTGCCAGCAGTTTAGGAGGAGTAGGAGCTCCGTCCTACGAGCAGTACTTC
>TRBV6-1|TRBJ1-1|-|TRBD1
CASSERQGLPVRAFF
TGTGCCAGCAGTGAAAGACAGGGCTTGCCGGTTCGAGCTTTCTTT
>TRBV4-3|TRBJ2-7|-|-
CASSRGHLSYEQYF
TGCGCCAGCAGCCGGGGACATCTCTCCTACGAGCAGTACTTC
>TRBV5-1|TRBJ1-1|-|TRBD1
CASSFSRTGASEAFF
TGCGCCAGCAGTTTTAGCCGGACAGGGGCATCTGAAGCTTTCTTT
>TRBV29-1|TRBJ2-7|-|TRBD2
CSVTSGRAGYEQYF
TGCAGCGTAACAAGCGGGAGGGCCGGTTACGAGCAGTACTTC
>TRBV7-2|TRBJ1-1|-|-
CASSWASSNTEAFF
TGTGCCAGCAGCTGGGCTTCATCGAACACTGAAGCTTTCTTT
>TRBV11-2|TRBJ2-7|-|TRBD1
CASSPGTGRAYEQYF
TGTGCCAGCAGCCCTGGGACAGGGAGAGCCTACGAGCAGTACTTC
>TRBV6-5|TRBJ1-6|few|TRBD1
CASSVGQGAVSPLHF
TGTGCCAGCAGTGTAGGACAGGGGGCTGTTTCACCCCTCCACTTT
>TRBV7-2|TRBJ2-2|-|TRBD1
CASSFTGAGELFF
TGTGCCAGCAGCTTTACAGGGGCCGGGGAGCTGTTTTTT
>TRBV19|TRBJ2-1|-|TRBD1
CASAPVGTGGNEQFF
TGTGCCAGTGCTCCAGTCGGGACAGGGGGCAATGAGCAGTTCTTC
>TRBV6-5|TRBJ1-1|-|TRBD1
CASSSLGTGALEAFF
TGTGCCAGCAGTTCTCTCGGGACAGGAGCCCTCGAAGCTTTCTTT
>TRBV30|TRBJ1-1|-|-
CAWREGLLNTEAFF
TGTGCCTGGAGGGAGGGACTTCTGAACACTGAAGCTTTCTTT
>TRBV7-6|TRBJ2-7|-|TRBD1
CASSLGRGPSEQYF
TGTGCCAGCAGCTTGGGCAGGGGGCCGAGCGAGCAGTACTTC